The 20 T cell receptor beta chains below come from one sample, sequenced in a study of blood T cell repertoires in COVID-19. Assay used: immunoSEQ multiplex PCR; TCRdb lists only in-frame clones, some missing. The sample holds roughly 57,000 clones; about three quarters are singletons and the top ten take 43%. Specimen: peripheral blood. These receptors were taken from a man aged 70 or older with active or convalescent COVID-19.

The chain is built from TRBV4-3 and TRBJ2-2; 7 positions agree with TRBD1. With V trimmed by 1 base and J by 7 bases, 6 bases remained unmatched. The CDR3 contains 15 residues. CDR1 and CDR2 from the germline V gene are LGHNA and YSLEER. The CDR3 bases are TGCGCCAGCAGCCAAGCGAGACAGGGAAGCGGGGAGCTGTTTTTT. Its translation: CASSQARQGSGELFF.

The chain couples TRBV18 to TRBJ1-4, with TRBD1 matching 7 bases. The CDR3 length is 14 residues. The V gene's germline CDR1 is KGHSH and CDR2 LQKENI. V trimming: 5 bases; J trimming: 3 bases; junction bases outside the gene matches: 3. The CDR3: CASSTGTANEKLFF. In nucleotides, the CDR3 is TGTGCCAGCTCAACCGGGACAGCTAATGAAAAACTGTTTTTT. The complete variable domain, with remaining parts taken from reference TRBV18 and TRBJ1-4, reads NAGVMQNPRHLVRRRGQEARLRCSPMKGHSHVYWYRQLPEEGLKFMVYLQKENIIDESGMPKERFSAEFPKEGPSILRIQQVVRGDSAAYFCASSTGTANEKLFFGSGTQLSVL.

The genes are TRBV4-1 and TRBJ1-1; no reliable D call. Germline values: CDR1 MGHRA, CDR2 YSYEKL. This CDR3 is built from 14 residues. Trimming cost V 3 bases and J 1 base, with 9 bases left between them. The CDR3 reads CASSHITGNTEAFF. CDR3 coding DNA: TGCGCCAGCAGCCATATCACCGGGAACACTGAAGCTTTCTTT.

This clone appeared a few times. The rearrangement joins TRBV10-1 to TRBJ2-7; 7 bases align to TRBD1. Losses at the gene ends were 3 bases for V and 4 bases for J; bases not matched to a gene: 6. The CDR3 loop spans 14 amino acids. CDR1 is WNHNN and CDR2 is SYGVQD in the germline V gene (reference sequence). The CDR3 DNA follows: TGCGCCAGCAGTGACTACAGGGGAGAATACGAGCAGTACTTC. Its protein product is CASSDYRGEYEQYF.

V is TRBV11-3 and J is TRBJ1-1, with D possibly being TRBD1 (6 bases). The CDR3 contains 14 residues. V lost 6 bases to trimming and J lost 0 bases, with 11 bases between them. CDR1 and CDR2 (germline): SGHNT, YENEEA. The chain's CDR3 is CASRKGDMNTEAFF. As DNA, the CDR3 is TGTGCCAGCAGAAAGGGGGACATGAACACTGAAGCTTTCTTT. Drawing the rest from reference TRBV11-3 and TRBJ1-1, the complete variable domain is EAGVVQSPRYKIIEKKQPVAFWCNPISGHNTLYWYLQNLGQGPELLIRYENEEAVDDSQLPKDRFSAERLKGVDSTLKIQPAELGDSAVYLCASRKGDMNTEAFFGQGTRLTVV.

The chain employs TRBV27 and TRBJ1-5, with no clear D. This CDR3 has 14 amino acids. Trimming left V 2 bases short and J 7 bases short, with 12 bases between. CDR1 and CDR2 from the germline V gene are MNHEY and SMNVEV (reference sequence). CDR3 bases: TGTGCCAGCAGTTTACTCTACCGCGGCCAGCCCCAGCATTTT. Amino acid sequence: CASSLLYRGQPQHF.

V and J are TRBV3-1 (or the pseudogene TRBV3-2) and TRBJ2-5; D remains ambiguous. Germline CDR1 LGHDT, CDR2 YNNKEL (reference sequence). The CDR3 length is 13 residues. V was cut by 4 bases and J by 1 base, with 7 bases left in between. For the CDR3, the DNA is TGTGCCAGCAGCCTCAGTCTCCAAGAGACCCAGTACTTC. Its protein is CASSLSLQETQYF.

This clone occurred a few times. The chain links TRBV10-3 to TRBJ2-1, with TRBD2 identical over 8 bases. Trimming removed 2 bases from V and 2 bases from J; junction bases left unmatched: 5. This CDR3 has 16 amino acids. Per the germline V gene, CDR1 is ENHRY and CDR2 is SYGVKD. CDR3 nucleotides: TGTGCCATCAGTGAGATCGAACTAGCGGCCTACAATGAGCAGTTCTTC. Translating gives CAISEIELAAYNEQFF.

This clone was seen more than once but under ten times. V is TRBV6-6 and J is TRBJ2-7; TRBD1 aligns across 7 bases. Germline V gene sequence: CDR1 MNHNY, CDR2 SVGAGI (reference sequence). V was pared by 1 base and J by 0 bases, with 3 bases of the junction left unmatched. The CDR3 runs to 15 residues. The chain's CDR3 is CASSYLQGSSYEQYF. CDR3 DNA sequence: TGTGCCAGCAGTTACTTACAGGGGAGCTCCTACGAGCAGTACTTC.

The chain recombines TRBV6-5 with TRBJ1-2; D is perhaps TRBD1 (6 bases). The CDR3 is 13 amino acids. Germline V gives CDR1 MNHEY, CDR2 SVGAGI. Trimming removed 5 bases at V and 8 bases at J, with 15 bases between. In DNA, the CDR3 is TGTGCCAGCAGTATCTTGGGGGCGGGCGGCTACACCTTC. Protein product: CASSILGAGGYTF.

This clone occurred a few times. The chain links TRBV3-1 (or the pseudogene TRBV3-2) to TRBJ2-7; TRBD1 matches at 10 bases. The V and J ends lost 2 bases and 5 bases, in that order; junction bases with no gene match: 3. Germline values: CDR1 LGHDT, CDR2 YNNKEL (reference sequence). This CDR3 region has 14 residues. The DNA for the CDR3 is TGTGCCAGCAGCCAAACAGGACAGGGGGACGAGCAGTACTTC. Protein product: CASSQTGQGDEQYF.

This clone was observed many times. The J gene is TRBJ1-2, the V gene TRBV28, with D uncertain. The germline V gene has CDR1 MDHEN and CDR2 SYDVKM. The CDR3 is 12 amino acids. Trimming shortened V by 5 bases and J by 8 bases, and 12 bases separated the two germline ends. The CDR3 is CASSAAGRGYTF. In DNA, the CDR3 is TGTGCCAGCAGTGCTGCTGGCAGGGGCTACACCTTC.

In its sample, this clone ranks as medium-sized (0.01 to 0.1%). V is TRBV9 and J is TRBJ2-7, with TRBD2 identical over 12 bases. V shed 4 bases, J shed 3 bases, and the junction held 11 bases outside the gene matches. Germline V CDR1 and CDR2: SGDLS, YYNGEE. The CDR3 is 17 amino acids. Here the CDR3 reads CASSPAASTSGSYEQYF. CDR3 nucleotides: TGTGCCAGCAGCCCCGCCGCATCGACTAGCGGGAGCTACGAGCAGTACTTC.

The chain recombines TRBV18 with TRBJ1-5, with unresolved D. Germline CDR1 is KGHSH and CDR2 is LQKENI. V dropped 4 bases and J dropped 3 bases, with 7 bases sitting between them. The CDR3 has 13 amino acids. The CDR3, as DNA: TGTGCCAGCTCACGCCAGGACAATCAGCCCCAGCATTTT. It specifies CASSRQDNQPQHF.

The chain combines TRBV6-2 or TRBV6-3 with TRBJ1-2; 10 bases line up with TRBD1. The CDR3 sequence is 15 residues long. J gave up 9 bases and V 6 bases, and 13 bases lay outside the gene matches. Per the germline V gene, CDR1 is MNHEY and CDR2 is SVGEGT. As DNA, the CDR3 is TGTGCCAGCAGCTATACCGGGACAGGGGAAAGAAGCTACACCTTC. It yields the protein CASSYTGTGERSYTF.

The V and J genes are TRBV14 and TRBJ2-6; 7 bases match TRBD1. The germline V gene encodes CDR1 SGHDN and CDR2 FVKESK. Unmatched junction bases numbered 12, after V lost 1 base and J lost 0 bases. The CDR3 spans 20 residues. CDR3 nucleotides: TGTGCCAGCAGCCAAGTAAATTTTAGGGGGCACCGCTCTGGGGCCAACGTCCTGACTTTC. Protein product: CASSQVNFRGHRSGANVLTF.

The V call is TRBV19, the J call TRBJ1-2; 7 bases align to TRBD1. Per the germline V gene, CDR1 is LNHDA and CDR2 is SQIVND (reference sequence). CDR3 length equals 15 residues. Trimming at V came to 2 bases and at J to 4 bases, leaving 7 bases not matched to a gene. The CDR3 here is CASSIQQGGPYGYTF. CDR3 in DNA: TGTGCCAGTAGTATACAGCAGGGGGGACCCTATGGCTACACCTTC.

This clone was seen once. V gene TRBV24-1 combines with J gene TRBJ1-5, with D possibly TRBD1 on 6 matching bases. The CDR3 loop spans 14 amino acids. Germline CDR1 is KGHDR and CDR2 is SFDVKD. V was clipped by 6 bases and J by 3 bases, with 11 bases between them. Here the CDR3 reads CATSLAGANQPQHF. CDR3 nucleotide sequence: TGTGCCACCAGTTTAGCAGGGGCCAATCAGCCCCAGCATTTT.

In this sample, this clone turned up once. J is TRBJ2-7 and V is TRBV10-3; 11 bases agree with TRBD1. V shed 2 bases, J shed 0 bases, and the junction held 3 bases outside the gene matches. The germline V gene encodes CDR1 ENHRY and CDR2 SYGVKD. The CDR3 is 16 residues long. For the CDR3, the DNA is TGTGCCATCAGTGAGCCCGGGACAGGGGGCTCCTACGAGCAGTACTTC. Translating gives CAISEPGTGGSYEQYF.

The chain employs TRBV24-1 and TRBJ2-1; 14 bases line up with TRBD2. Germline V gene sequence: CDR1 KGHDR, CDR2 SFDVKD. Trimming took 3 bases from V and 4 from J; bases not matched to a gene: 10. The CDR3 is 19 amino acids. CDR3 nucleotide sequence: TGTGCCACCAGTGATCCCGGGACTAGCGGGAGTGGGGGTTACAATGAGCAGTTCTTC. This gives the protein CATSDPGTSGSGGYNEQFF.